The sequence of this T cell receptor (beta chain) was determined in a study of shared clonotypes between healthy human individuals. Background on the study: For every donor, three CD4 naive, three CD4 memory, two CD8 naive and one CD8 memory plates were used.

The junction had 7 bases not matched to a gene; V was cut back by 3 bases and J by 4 bases. CDR3 length equals 15 residues. Germline CDR1 reads KGHSH; CDR2 reads LQKENI. About this clone: What it recognizes is unknown.

It was 150 to 200 ng DNA, 25,000 to 35,000 T cell genomes, that sorted-subset replicate PCRs used. Clones were sequenced by immunoSEQ multiplex PCR, and TCRdb holds only the in-frame ones, with some missing. The sample shows 2 million to 2.5 million clones, roughly 95% of them seen only once. Regarding the study as a whole: Sequencing depth was expected to influence donor clonotype sharing.

Material: naive CD4+ T cells sorted from blood. Subset meaning: CD45RA+ positively selected. This chain links TRBV18 with TRBJ2-5, with 8 positions matching TRBD2. This sequence originates from a man between 18 and 29 years old in good health. For the CDR3, the DNA is TGTGCCAGCTCACCTCGGGGGGGTCTTGGAGAGACCCAGTACTTC. It specifies CASSPRGGLGETQYF.